The 8 T cell receptor beta chains in this list originate from one sample, sequenced in a study of shared clonotypes between healthy human individuals. Some clones are missing from TCRdb's copy, which holds only in-frame ones; the method was immunoSEQ multiplex PCR. The table lists over 2,000,000 clones, just under 95% of them singletons, with less than 2% in the top ten. Selected positively for CCR7 and CD45RO-negative, naive CD8 cells excluded terminally differentiated effector memory CD45RA+ cells. The sample consisted of naive CD8+ T cells from PBMCs. The receptors shown here come from a man aged 18 to 35 in good health. Some clones in this sample may be carry-over from other donors' samples.

This chain links TRBV5-4 with TRBJ2-3; D is uncertain. The CDR3 sequence is 14 residues long. Germline values: CDR1 SGHNT, CDR2 YYREEE (reference sequence). V gave up 1 base and J gave up 3 bases, with 9 bases separating them. The CDR3 DNA follows: TGTGCCAGCAGCTTGCCAGTAGGAACAGATACGCAGTATTTT. Translating gives CASSLPVGTDTQYF.

This sequence joins TRBV28 and TRBJ1-2; 7 nucleotides line up with TRBD1. CDR3 length equals 13 residues. Germline CDR1 MDHEN, CDR2 SYDVKM. Trimming at V came to 5 bases and at J to 5 bases, leaving 5 bases not matched to a gene. CDR3 residues: CASSLTGEYGYTF. As DNA, the CDR3 is TGTGCCAGCAGTCTTACAGGGGAGTATGGCTACACCTTC.

This rearrangement joins TRBV9 to TRBJ2-2; D is possibly TRBD1 (5 bases). Germline V gene sequence: CDR1 SGDLS, CDR2 YYNGEE. V was pared by 0 bases and J by 10 bases, with 19 bases between. The CDR3 has 16 amino acids. CDR3: CASSVEMTVTPEELFF. In DNA, the CDR3 is TGTGCCAGCAGCGTAGAAATGACAGTAACACCGGAGGAGCTGTTTTTT.

V is TRBV28 and J is TRBJ2-4; D ambiguous. The CDR3 is 17 amino acids. Germline-derived CDR1 and CDR2 are MDHEN and SYDVKM. V was trimmed by 5 bases and J by 0 bases, leaving 17 bases between them. Here the CDR3 reads CASSPFVVPEAKNIQYF. Written as DNA, the CDR3 is TGTGCCAGCAGTCCTTTTGTGGTCCCAGAAGCCAAAAACATTCAGTACTTC.

The rearrangement links TRBV27 to TRBJ1-3; 8 bases are a match to TRBD1. The CDR3 spans 15 residues. Germline CDR1 and CDR2: MNHEY and SMNVEV (reference sequence). The V and J ends lost 8 bases and 0 bases, in that order; junction bases with no gene match: 6. CDR3: CASAQGANSGNTIYF. CDR3 DNA: TGTGCCAGCGCCCAGGGGGCGAACTCTGGAAACACCATATATTTT.

In DNA form, the CDR3 reads TGTGCCAGCAGCTCTGGCGGCGAGCAGTTCTTC. Translation: CASSSGGEQFF. V usage is TRBV13 and J usage is TRBJ2-1; no definite D call. CDR1 is PRHDT and CDR2 is FYEKMQ in the germline V gene (reference sequence). Deletions cut 4 bases from V and 10 bases from J, with 8 bases between. The CDR3 runs to 11 residues.

This clone was counted a single time. The rearrangement joins TRBV9 to TRBJ2-7; 9 bases agree with TRBD2. The junction had 6 bases not matched to a gene; V was cut back by 0 bases and J by 2 bases. The CDR3 is 16 amino acids. CDR1 and CDR2 (germline): SGDLS, YYNGEE. The CDR3 bases are TGTGCCAGCAGCGTAGGGGGTAGCGGGAGCGCCTACGAGCAGTACTTC. This sequence encodes CASSVGGSGSAYEQYF.

V and J are TRBV11-3 and TRBJ2-1; 7 nucleotides align to TRBD2. This CDR3 has 18 residues. Germline CDR1 is SGHNT and CDR2 is YENEEA. With V trimmed by 5 bases and J by 5 bases, 18 bases remained unmatched. The CDR3 here is CASSPWASGGGSNNEQFF. The CDR3 DNA is TGTGCCAGCAGCCCCTGGGCTAGCGGTGGAGGTTCCAACAATGAGCAGTTCTTC.